The T cell receptor beta chain described here comes from a study of glioma-infiltrating T cells. Germline CDR1 LGHDT, CDR2 YNNKEL (reference sequence). The junction had 11 bases not matched to a gene; V was cut back by 7 bases and J by 5 bases. The CDR3 has 15 residues. General study points: Non-neoplastic patients had below-expected tissue-blood divergence, while all gliomas exceeded expectation.

Using RNA template, CDR3s of TCR alpha and beta were amplified with iRepertoire arm-PCR. TCRdb ran MiXCR on the multiplex PCR reads and lists one entry per CDR3 protein. Of 100,000 to 150,000 distinct CDR3 sequences in the sample, 24% were seen once. In the case of this clonotype: As yet, its antigen is unknown.

Specimen: glioma tissue, nonneoplastic brain tissue, or PBMCs (not recorded which). This chain links TRBV3-1 with TRBJ2-5; 9 positions match TRBD2. The receptor was isolated from a human donor with low-grade glioma or glioblastoma, undergoing nonglioma brain surgery, or in good health (not recorded which). The CDR3 coding sequence is TGTGCCAGCACCCCTGGGAGCGGGGGGCTGGAGACCCAGTACTTC. Its protein is CASTPGSGGLETQYF.